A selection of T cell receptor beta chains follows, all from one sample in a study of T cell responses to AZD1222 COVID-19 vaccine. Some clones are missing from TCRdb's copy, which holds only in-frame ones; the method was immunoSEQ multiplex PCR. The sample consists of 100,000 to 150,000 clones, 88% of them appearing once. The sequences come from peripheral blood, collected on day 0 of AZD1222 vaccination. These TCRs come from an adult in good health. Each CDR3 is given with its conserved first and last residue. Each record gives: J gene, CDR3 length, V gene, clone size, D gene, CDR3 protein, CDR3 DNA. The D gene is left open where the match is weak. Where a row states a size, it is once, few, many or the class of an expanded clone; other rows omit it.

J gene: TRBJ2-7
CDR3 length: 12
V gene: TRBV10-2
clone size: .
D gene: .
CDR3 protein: CASSEIGYEQYF
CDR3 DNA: TGCGCCAGCAGTGAGATAGGTTACGAGCAGTACTTC

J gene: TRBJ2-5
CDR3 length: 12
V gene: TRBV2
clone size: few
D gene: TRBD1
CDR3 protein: CARSDRERTQYF
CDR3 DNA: TGTGCCAGAAGCGACAGGGAACGGACCCAGTACTTC

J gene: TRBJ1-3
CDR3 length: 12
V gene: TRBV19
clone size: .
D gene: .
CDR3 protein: CALADSGNTIYF
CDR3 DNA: TGTGCCTTAGCGGACTCTGGAAACACCATATATTTT

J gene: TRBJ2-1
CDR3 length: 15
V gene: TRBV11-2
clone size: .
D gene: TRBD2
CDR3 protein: CASRLSGKSGNEQFF
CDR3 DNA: TGTGCCAGCAGGCTTAGCGGGAAGTCCGGGAATGAGCAGTTCTTC

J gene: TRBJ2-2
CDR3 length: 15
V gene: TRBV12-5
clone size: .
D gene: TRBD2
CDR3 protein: CASGFGLADTGELFF
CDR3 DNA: TGTGCTAGTGGTTTCGGGCTAGCGGACACCGGGGAGCTGTTTTTT

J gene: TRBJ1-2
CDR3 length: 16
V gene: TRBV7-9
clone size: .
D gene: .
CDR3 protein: CASSSSGRRSNYGYTF
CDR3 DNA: TGTGCCAGCAGCTCCTCAGGCAGGCGCTCTAACTATGGCTACACCTTC

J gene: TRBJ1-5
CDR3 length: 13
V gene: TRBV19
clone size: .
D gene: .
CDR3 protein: CASSLAPSQPQHF
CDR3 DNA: TGTGCCAGTAGTCTCGCCCCGTCCCAGCCCCAGCATTTT

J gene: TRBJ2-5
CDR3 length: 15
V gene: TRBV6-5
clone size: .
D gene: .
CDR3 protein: CASTAEGGNGETQYF
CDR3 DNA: TGTGCCAGCACCGCCGAGGGGGGAAATGGAGAGACCCAGTACTTC

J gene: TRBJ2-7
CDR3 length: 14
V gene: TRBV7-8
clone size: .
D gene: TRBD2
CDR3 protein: CASSLVAGAYEQYF
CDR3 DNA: TGTGCCAGCAGCTTAGTAGCGGGGGCCTACGAGCAGTACTTC

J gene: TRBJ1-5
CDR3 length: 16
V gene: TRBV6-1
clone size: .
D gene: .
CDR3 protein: CASSEAQGRNNQPQHF
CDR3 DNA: TGTGCCAGCAGTGAAGCCCAAGGACGGAACAATCAGCCCCAGCATTTT

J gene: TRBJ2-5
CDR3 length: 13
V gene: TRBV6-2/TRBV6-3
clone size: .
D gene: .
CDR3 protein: CASRPNAGETQYF
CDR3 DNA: TGTGCCAGCAGACCTAACGCGGGAGAGACCCAGTACTTC

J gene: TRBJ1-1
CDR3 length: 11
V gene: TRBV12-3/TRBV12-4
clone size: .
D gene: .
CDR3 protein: CASRLNTEAFF
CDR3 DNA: TGTGCCAGCAGGCTAAACACTGAAGCTTTCTTT

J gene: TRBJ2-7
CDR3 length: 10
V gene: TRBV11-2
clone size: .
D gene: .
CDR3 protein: CASSLIQQYF
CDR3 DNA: TGTGCCAGCAGCTTAATACAGCAGTACTTC

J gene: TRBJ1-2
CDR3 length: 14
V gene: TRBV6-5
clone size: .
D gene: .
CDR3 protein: CASSYSGGNYGYTF
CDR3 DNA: TGTGCCAGCAGTTACTCCGGCGGAAACTATGGCTACACCTTC

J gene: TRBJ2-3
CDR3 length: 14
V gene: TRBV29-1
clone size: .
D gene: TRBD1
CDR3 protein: CSVRGQGTYGTQYF
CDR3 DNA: TGCAGCGTTCGAGGACAGGGGACTTATGGTACGCAGTATTTT

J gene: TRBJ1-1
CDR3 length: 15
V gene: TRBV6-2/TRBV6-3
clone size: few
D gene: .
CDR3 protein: CASSYSGSGEAEAFF
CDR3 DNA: TGTGCCAGCAGTTACTCGGGGTCGGGGGAGGCTGAAGCTTTCTTT

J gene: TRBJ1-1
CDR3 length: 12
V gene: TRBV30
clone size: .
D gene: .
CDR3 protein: CAWDGLNTEAFF
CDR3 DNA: TGTGCCTGGGACGGATTGAACACTGAAGCTTTCTTT

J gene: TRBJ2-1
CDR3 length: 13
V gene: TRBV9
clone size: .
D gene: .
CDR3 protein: CASSVGALNEQFF
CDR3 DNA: TGTGCCAGCAGCGTCGGGGCCCTAAATGAGCAGTTCTTC

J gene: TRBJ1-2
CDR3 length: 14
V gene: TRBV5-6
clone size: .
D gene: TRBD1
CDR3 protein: CASSLDRVAYGYTF
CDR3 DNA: TGTGCCAGCAGCCTGGACAGGGTAGCGTATGGCTACACCTTC

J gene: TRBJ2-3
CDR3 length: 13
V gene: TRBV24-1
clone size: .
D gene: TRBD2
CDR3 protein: CATSFSGMDTQYF
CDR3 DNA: TGTGCCACCAGTTTTAGCGGGATGGATACGCAGTATTTT

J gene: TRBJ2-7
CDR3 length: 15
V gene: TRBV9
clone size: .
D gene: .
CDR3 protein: CASSAGTGFSYEQYF
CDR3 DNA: TGTGCCAGCAGCGCCGGGACGGGTTTTTCTTACGAGCAGTACTTC

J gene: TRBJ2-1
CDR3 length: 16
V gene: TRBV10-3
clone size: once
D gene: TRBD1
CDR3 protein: CAISSDRPGSYNEQFF
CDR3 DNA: TGTGCCATCAGCTCGGACAGGCCGGGGTCCTACAATGAGCAGTTCTTC

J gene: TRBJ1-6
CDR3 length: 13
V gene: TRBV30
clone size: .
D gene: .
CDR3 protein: CAWIRAGNSPLHF
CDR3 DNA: TGTGCCTGGATACGGGCAGGAAACTCACCCCTCCACTTT

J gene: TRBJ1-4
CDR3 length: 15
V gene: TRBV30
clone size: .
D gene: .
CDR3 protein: CAWSVPYGANEKLFF
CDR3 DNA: TGTGCCTGGAGTGTACCTTATGGGGCTAATGAAAAACTGTTTTTT

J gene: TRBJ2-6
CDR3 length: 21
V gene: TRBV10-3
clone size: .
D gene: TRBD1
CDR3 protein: CAISARTGIKPSPSGANVLTF
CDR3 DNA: TGTGCCATCAGCGCCCGGACAGGGATAAAGCCGAGCCCATCTGGGGCCAACGTCCTGACTTTC

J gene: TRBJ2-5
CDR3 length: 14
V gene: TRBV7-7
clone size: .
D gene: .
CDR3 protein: CASSLGGGFETQYF
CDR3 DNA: TGTGCTAGCAGCTTAGGTGGGGGGTTCGAGACCCAGTACTTC

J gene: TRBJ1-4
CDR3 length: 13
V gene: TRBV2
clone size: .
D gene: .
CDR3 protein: CASSSGGPEKLFF
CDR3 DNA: TGTGCCAGCAGTTCCGGGGGGCCTGAAAAACTGTTTTTT

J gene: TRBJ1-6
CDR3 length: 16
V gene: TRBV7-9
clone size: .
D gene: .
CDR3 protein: CASSLFGTGYNSPLHF
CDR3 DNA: TGTGCCAGCAGCTTATTCGGTACAGGGTATAATTCACCCCTCCACTTT

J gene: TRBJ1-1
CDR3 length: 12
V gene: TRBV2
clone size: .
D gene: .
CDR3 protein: CASSVGGLQAFF
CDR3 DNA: TGTGCCAGCAGTGTTGGGGGGCTGCAAGCTTTCTTT

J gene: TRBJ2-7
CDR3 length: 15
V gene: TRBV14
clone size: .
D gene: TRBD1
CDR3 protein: CASSQPGQGLYEQYF
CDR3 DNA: TGTGCCAGCAGCCAACCGGGACAGGGGTTATACGAGCAGTACTTC

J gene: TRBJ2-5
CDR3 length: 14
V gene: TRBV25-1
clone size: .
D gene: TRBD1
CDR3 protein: CASTPGQGYETQYF
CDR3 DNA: TGTGCCAGCACTCCGGGACAGGGGTATGAGACCCAGTACTTC

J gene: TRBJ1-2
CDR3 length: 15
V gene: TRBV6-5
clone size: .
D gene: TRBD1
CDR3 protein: CASSTPGQGVYGYTF
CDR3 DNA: TGTGCCAGCAGTACGCCAGGACAGGGAGTCTATGGCTACACCTTC

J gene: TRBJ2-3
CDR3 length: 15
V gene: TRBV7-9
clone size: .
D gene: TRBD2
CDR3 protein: CASSLKGTNTDTQYF
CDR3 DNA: TGTGCCAGCAGCTTAAAAGGGACTAACACAGATACGCAGTATTTT

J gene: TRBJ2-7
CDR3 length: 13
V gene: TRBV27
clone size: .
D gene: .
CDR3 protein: CGLTDKSSYEQYF
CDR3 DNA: TGTGGCCTAACAGACAAGAGCTCCTACGAGCAGTACTTC

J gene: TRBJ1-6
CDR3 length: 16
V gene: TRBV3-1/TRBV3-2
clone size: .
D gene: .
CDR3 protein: CASRQGRSRENSPLHF
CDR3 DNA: TGTGCCAGCCGTCAAGGCAGGAGCCGGGAAAATTCACCCCTCCACTTT

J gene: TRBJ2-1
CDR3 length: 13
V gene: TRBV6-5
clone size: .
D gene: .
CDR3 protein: CASTTFLGNEQFF
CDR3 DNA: TGTGCCAGCACAACCTTTTTGGGCAATGAGCAGTTCTTC

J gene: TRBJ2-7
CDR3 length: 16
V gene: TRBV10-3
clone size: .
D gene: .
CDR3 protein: CAISESEGGVTYEQYF
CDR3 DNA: TGTGCCATCAGTGAGTCGGAGGGCGGTGTAACCTACGAGCAGTACTTC

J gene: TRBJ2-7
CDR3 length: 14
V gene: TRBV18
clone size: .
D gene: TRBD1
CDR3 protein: CASSLDTGDYEQYF
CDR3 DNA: TGTGCCAGCTCACTCGACACAGGGGACTACGAGCAGTACTTC

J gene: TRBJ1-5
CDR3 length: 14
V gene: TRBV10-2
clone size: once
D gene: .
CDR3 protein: CASADRGMGQPQHF
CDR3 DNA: TGCGCCAGCGCCGATCGGGGTATGGGGCAGCCCCAGCATTTT

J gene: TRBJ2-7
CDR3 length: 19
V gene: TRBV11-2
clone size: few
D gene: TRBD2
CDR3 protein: CASSRTGQSGTSGSREQYF
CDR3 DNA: TGTGCCAGCAGTCGAACGGGACAGTCAGGGACTAGCGGGAGTCGCGAGCAGTACTTC

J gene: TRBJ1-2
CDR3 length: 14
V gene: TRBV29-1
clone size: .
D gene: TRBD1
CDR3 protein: CSVPDRESNYGYTF
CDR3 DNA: TGCAGCGTTCCGGACAGGGAGTCTAACTATGGCTACACCTTC

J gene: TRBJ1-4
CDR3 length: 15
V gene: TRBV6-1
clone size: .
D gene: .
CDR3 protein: CASSEHEVLREKLFF
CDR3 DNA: TGTGCCAGCAGTGAACATGAAGTACTAAGGGAAAAACTGTTTTTT

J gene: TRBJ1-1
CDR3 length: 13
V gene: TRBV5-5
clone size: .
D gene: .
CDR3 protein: CASSLVGVPEAFF
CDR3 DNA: TGTGCCAGCAGCTTGGTAGGGGTTCCTGAAGCTTTCTTT

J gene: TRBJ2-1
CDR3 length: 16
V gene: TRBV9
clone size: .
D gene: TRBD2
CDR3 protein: CASSARPAGEYNEQFF
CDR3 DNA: TGTGCCAGCAGCGCCCGTCCAGCGGGGGAATACAATGAGCAGTTCTTC

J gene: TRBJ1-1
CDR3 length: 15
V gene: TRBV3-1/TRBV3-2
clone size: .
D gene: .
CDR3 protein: CASSQYFRVGTEAFF
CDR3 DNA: TGTGCCAGCAGCCAATATTTCAGGGTGGGGACTGAAGCTTTCTTT

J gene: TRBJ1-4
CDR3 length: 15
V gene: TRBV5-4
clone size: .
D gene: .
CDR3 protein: CASSDRDRANEKLFF
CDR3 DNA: TGTGCCAGCAGCGACCGGGACCGGGCTAATGAAAAACTGTTTTTT

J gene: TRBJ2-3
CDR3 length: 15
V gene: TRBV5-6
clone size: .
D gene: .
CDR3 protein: CASSLGWRGTDTQYF
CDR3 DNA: TGTGCCAGCAGCTTGGGATGGCGGGGCACAGATACGCAGTATTTT

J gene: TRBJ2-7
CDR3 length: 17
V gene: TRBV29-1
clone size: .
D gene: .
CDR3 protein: CSVEDSLLKSGNYEQYF
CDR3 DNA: TGCAGCGTTGAAGATAGTCTTTTGAAATCAGGGAACTACGAGCAGTACTTC

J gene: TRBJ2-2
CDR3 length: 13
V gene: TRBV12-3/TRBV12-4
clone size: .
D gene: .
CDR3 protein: CASSLGQVGELFF
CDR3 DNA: TGTGCCAGCAGTTTAGGGCAGGTCGGGGAGCTGTTTTTT

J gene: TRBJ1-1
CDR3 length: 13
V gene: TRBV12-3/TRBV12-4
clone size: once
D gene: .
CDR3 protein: CASTQGQNTEAFF
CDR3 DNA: TGTGCCAGCACACAGGGTCAGAACACTGAAGCTTTCTTT

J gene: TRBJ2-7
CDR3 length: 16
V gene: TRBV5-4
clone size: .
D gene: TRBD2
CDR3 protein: CASSGGLAGGTYEQYF
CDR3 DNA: TGTGCCAGCAGCGGCGGGCTAGCGGGGGGGACCTACGAGCAGTACTTC

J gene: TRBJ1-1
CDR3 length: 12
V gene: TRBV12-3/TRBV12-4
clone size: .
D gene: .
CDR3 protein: CASSPGGFLAFF
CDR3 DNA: TGTGCCAGCTCCCCTGGGGGGTTTCTGGCTTTCTTT

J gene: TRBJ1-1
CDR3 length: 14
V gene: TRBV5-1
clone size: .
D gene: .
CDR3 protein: CASSSTARNTEAFF
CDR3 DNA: TGCGCCAGCAGCTCGACGGCTAGAAACACTGAAGCTTTCTTT

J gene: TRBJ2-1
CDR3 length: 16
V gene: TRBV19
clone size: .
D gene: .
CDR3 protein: CASSKVADTSYNEQFF
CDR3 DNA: TGTGCCAGTAGTAAGGTAGCGGACACCTCCTACAATGAGCAGTTCTTC